This TCR beta chain was recovered during a study of cytomegalovirus exposure and HLA in healthy donors. Study outcomes and limitations: TRBV6-2, TRBV6-3 and other indistinguishable V segments were excluded. In a later analysis, CMV-associated beta chains were mostly HLA-associated, it appeared.

The CDR3 is 17 residues long. Germline V gene data show CDR1 as SNHLY and CDR2 as FYNNEI. Deletions cut 7 bases from V and 7 bases from J, with 29 bases between. Primers for the PCR totalled 60 Vbeta and 13 Jbeta. Some clones are missing from TCRdb's copy, which holds only in-frame ones; the method was immunoSEQ multiplex PCR. The table includes 130,000 to 150,000 clones, roughly two thirds detected once. This clone came up once. Its specificity is unknown. The J gene is TRBJ2-7, the V gene TRBV2; D is tentatively TRBD1 or TRBD2 (9 bases each). The sequence derives from a woman aged 40 to 50 in good health and CMV-seronegative. The sample consisted of PBMCs. The CDR3 loop reads CASKRTGDSSGVWEQYF. In DNA form, the CDR3 reads TGTGCCAGCAAGAGGACAGGGGATTCTAGCGGGGTCTGGGAGCAGTACTTC.